These T cell receptor beta chains were read from a single sample in a study of cytomegalovirus exposure and HLA in healthy donors. The assay was immunoSEQ multiplex PCR, and TCRdb's table has in-frame clones only and misses some. The sample includes about 130,000 clones, about 79% of them seen just once. The sample comprised PBMCs. All receptors come from a woman between 18 and 30 years old in good health and CMV-seropositive. The conserved cysteine and the conserved F or W are not part of the CDR3 here. D genes are given only for firm matches.

d_call	j_call	v_call	cdr3_aa
TRBD1	TRBJ1-5	TRBV12-5	ASVPPTGVNQPQH
.	TRBJ1-3	TRBV18	ASSPGASGNTIY
.	TRBJ1-5	TRBV19	AGGVAYWPQH
.	TRBJ2-1	TRBV7-9	ASSDGTGFEQF
TRBD2	TRBJ2-7	TRBV5-4	ASSLGLGGGETYEQY
.	TRBJ1-1	TRBV18	ASSQTELNTEAF
.	TRBJ2-3	TRBV9	ASSPSLDTQY
.	TRBJ1-1	TRBV29-1	SAERGANTEAF
.	TRBJ2-1	TRBV9	ASSQRGIGDNEQF
TRBD2	TRBJ2-1	TRBV7-3	ASSDSSGGHNEQF
.	TRBJ2-3	TRBV5-1	ASSRSGSDRDTQY
.	TRBJ2-7	TRBV6-1	ASSEVHRERYEQY
TRBD1	TRBJ1-6	TRBV2	ASRADRDFNSPLH
TRBD1	TRBJ1-4	TRBV25-1	ASSDGDREWEKLF
.	TRBJ2-7	TRBV5-4	ASSPQGLASGEQY
.	TRBJ1-1	TRBV30	AWIPGGEWAEAF
TRBD1	TRBJ2-7	TRBV5-5	ASSLAPGQELEQY
.	TRBJ2-7	TRBV28	ASSPWSPPEQY
TRBD1	TRBJ2-7	TRBV30	AWKGAGAYEQY
.	TRBJ2-7	TRBV5-4	ASSLGGEPYEQY
.	TRBJ1-6	TRBV5-5	ASSLGQGSSYNSPLH
TRBD2	TRBJ2-5	TRBV6-1	ASSGLAGSPETQY
TRBD2	TRBJ2-1	TRBV5-6	ATTRSASGGREQF
TRBD1	TRBJ1-1	TRBV30	AWSTGGPEAF
.	TRBJ2-3	TRBV14	ASSRTDTDTQY
.	TRBJ1-1	TRBV4-1	ASSQERTEAF
TRBD2	TRBJ2-7	TRBV9	ASSPQTSLGEQY
TRBD2	TRBJ2-1	TRBV11-2	ASSSIAGDHNEQF
TRBD1	TRBJ2-7	TRBV5-5	ASSRPQGVNEQY
.	TRBJ2-5	TRBV29-1	SVDGAPNQETQY
TRBD2	TRBJ2-3	TRBV4-1	ASSQVGGGPRY
.	TRBJ2-7	TRBV6-5	ASSYGVGAGDFEQY
TRBD1	TRBJ1-2	TRBV28	ASRKQGANYGYT
.	TRBJ1-1	TRBV25-1	ASSEFLGGSEAF
.	TRBJ2-5	TRBV2	ASSEAGGHQETQY
TRBD1	TRBJ1-1	TRBV7-3	ASSLRGTGTEAF
.	TRBJ2-7	TRBV2	ASSLEQY
TRBD1	TRBJ2-5	TRBV29-1	SVGQGGETQY
.	TRBJ2-5	TRBV2	ASSFRDSSQETQY
TRBD1	TRBJ2-2	TRBV5-1	ASSFGQGGELF
.	TRBJ1-4	TRBV5-6	ASSRPTAEKLF
TRBD1	TRBJ1-1	TRBV5-1	ASSLFPGGQNTEAF
TRBD2	TRBJ2-5	TRBV6-6	ASSERGPVKETQY
.	TRBJ1-2	TRBV27	ASSFGEYYGYT
.	TRBJ1-1	TRBV28	ASPRHDRRTEAF
.	TRBJ1-5	TRBV18	ASSPVENQPQH
TRBD2	TRBJ2-3	TRBV9	ASSFSGGYLDTQY
TRBD2	TRBJ2-7	TRBV13	ASSPSQDTSGGMTYEQY
.	TRBJ2-5	TRBV5-1	ASSTGTPEETQY
TRBD2	.	TRBV19	ASGTSYEQY
TRBD1	TRBJ1-3	TRBV27	ASSLQGDPLGNTIY
.	TRBJ2-3	TRBV5-4	ASSRPGVDTQY
.	TRBJ1-2	TRBV20-1	SAGGPSGYT
TRBD2	TRBJ2-5	TRBV9	ASSPPGLAIQTQY